This is a list of T cell receptor beta chains from one sample in a study of early stage breast cancer tumors. Some clones are missing from TCRdb's copy, which holds only in-frame ones; the method was immunoSEQ multiplex PCR. The repertoire has about 53,000 clones, around 90% of them found once; the top ten carry around 5%. The sequenced sample consisted of blood. The receptors derive from a person aged 70 to 79 with breast cancer. Both conserved end residues are part of each CDR3. D genes are given only for firm matches. Where a row states a size, it is once, few, many or the class of an expanded clone; other rows omit it.

CDR3: CASSLDAGTGGNEQFF
DNA: TGTGCCAGCAGCTTGGACGCGGGGACAGGGGGCAATGAGCAGTTCTTC
D: TRBD1
J: TRBJ2-1
V: TRBV5-8
size: -

CDR3: CASSHGQGAIDTQYF
DNA: TGCGCCAGCAGCCATGGACAGGGGGCAATAGATACGCAGTATTTT
D: TRBD1
J: TRBJ2-3
V: TRBV4-1
size: once

CDR3: CASSPHQPQHF
DNA: TGTGCCAGCAGCCCTCATCAGCCCCAGCATTTT
D: -
J: TRBJ1-5
V: TRBV6-6
size: few

CDR3: CASSLDSSGNTIYF
DNA: TGTGCCAGCAGCTTAGATAGCTCTGGAAACACCATATATTTT
D: -
J: TRBJ1-3
V: TRBV7-2
size: once

CDR3: CASSLLAGRNTGELFF
DNA: TGTGCCAGCAGCCTACTAGCGGGGAGGAACACCGGGGAGCTGTTTTTT
D: TRBD2
J: TRBJ2-2
V: TRBV5-6
size: -

CDR3: CAWSEAGQVNQPQHF
DNA: TGTGCCTGGAGTGAGGCAGGACAGGTCAATCAGCCCCAGCATTTT
D: TRBD1
J: TRBJ1-5
V: TRBV30
size: -

CDR3: CASSLWTSLAQHF
DNA: TGTGCCAGCAGTTTATGGACATCCCTGGCCCAGCATTTT
D: -
J: TRBJ1-5
V: TRBV28
size: -

CDR3: CASSYGSGDSYEQYF
DNA: TGTGCCAGCAGTTACGGTAGCGGGGACTCCTACGAGCAGTACTTC
D: TRBD2
J: TRBJ2-7
V: TRBV6-5
size: few

CDR3: CASSLGSGDYGYTF
DNA: TGTGCCAGCAGCTTAGGGTCCGGGGACTATGGCTACACCTTC
D: -
J: TRBJ1-2
V: TRBV7-6
size: few

CDR3: CASSQDSNYGYTF
DNA: TGTGCCAGCAGCCAGGACAGCAACTATGGCTACACCTTC
D: -
J: TRBJ1-2
V: TRBV7-2
size: few

CDR3: CASSQLGQTSYEQYF
DNA: TGTGCCAGCAGCCAATTGGGGCAAACCTCCTACGAGCAGTACTTC
D: -
J: TRBJ2-7
V: TRBV4-2
size: -

CDR3: CASSLGFGRGRGEQYF
DNA: TGTGCCAGCAGCTTGGGATTCGGGCGGGGGAGAGGCGAGCAGTACTTC
D: TRBD2
J: TRBJ2-7
V: TRBV5-4
size: -

CDR3: CASSLGTPRGYEKLFF
DNA: TGTGCCAGCAGTCTAGGGACCCCCAGGGGGTATGAAAAACTGTTTTTT
D: TRBD1
J: TRBJ1-4
V: TRBV27
size: -

CDR3: CSVEGQGKDTQYF
DNA: TGCAGCGTTGAAGGACAGGGGAAAGATACGCAGTATTTT
D: TRBD1
J: TRBJ2-3
V: TRBV29-1
size: once

CDR3: CASSSPPRQGGNQPQHF
DNA: TGTGCCAGTAGTTCCCCCCCGAGGCAGGGGGGCAATCAGCCCCAGCATTTT
D: TRBD1
J: TRBJ1-5
V: TRBV19
size: once

CDR3: CASSPSAGYSYEQYF
DNA: TGTGCCAGCAGCCCCTCCGCAGGGTACTCCTACGAGCAGTACTTC
D: -
J: TRBJ2-7
V: TRBV7-8
size: -

CDR3: CASSMGTFNSPLHF
DNA: TGTGCCAGTAGTATGGGGACTTTTAATTCACCCCTCCACTTT
D: -
J: TRBJ1-6
V: TRBV19
size: -

CDR3: CAWNTAGGDEQFF
DNA: TGTGCCTGGAACACGGCGGGGGGCGATGAGCAGTTCTTC
D: TRBD2
J: TRBJ2-1
V: TRBV30
size: -

CDR3: CASSPAGQGSNTEAFF
DNA: TGTGCCAGCTCACCTGCGGGACAGGGATCGAACACTGAAGCTTTCTTT
D: TRBD1
J: TRBJ1-1
V: TRBV18
size: -

CDR3: CASRAGLPPETQYF
DNA: TGTGCCAGCAGGGCGGGACTACCCCCGGAGACCCAGTACTTC
D: TRBD2
J: TRBJ2-5
V: TRBV6-1
size: -

CDR3: CAISESPGVRDGMFF
DNA: TGTGCCATCAGTGAGTCCCCAGGGGTTCGTGACGGCATGTTTTTT
D: -
J: TRBJ1-4
V: TRBV10-3
size: few

CDR3: CASSLQRGAGGETQYF
DNA: TGTGCCAGCAGCTTACAGCGGGGGGCAGGCGGGGAGACCCAGTACTTC
D: TRBD2
J: TRBJ2-5
V: TRBV5-4
size: -

CDR3: CASKVERRAGELFF
DNA: TGTGCCAGTAAGGTGGAGCGCCGCGCCGGGGAGCTGTTTTTT
D: -
J: TRBJ2-2
V: TRBV19
size: -

CDR3: CASSEDKAGANVLTF
DNA: TGTGCCAGCAGTGAAGACAAAGCCGGGGCCAACGTCCTGACTTTC
D: -
J: TRBJ2-6
V: TRBV25-1
size: -

CDR3: CASSSDTGTPLLFF
DNA: TGTGCCAGCAGCTCGGATACCGGGACACCGCTGCTGTTTTTT
D: -
J: TRBJ1-4
V: TRBV5-4
size: -

CDR3: CAINRGPLETQYF
DNA: TGTGCCATCAACAGGGGGCCTTTAGAGACCCAGTACTTC
D: TRBD1
J: TRBJ2-5
V: TRBV28
size: -

CDR3: CATSRDRGQGGQEQYF
DNA: TGTGCCACCAGCAGAGATCGGGGACAGGGAGGACAAGAGCAGTACTTC
D: TRBD1
J: TRBJ2-7
V: TRBV15
size: -

CDR3: CASSQDWQGYHEQYF
DNA: TGCGCCAGCAGCCAAGACTGGCAGGGGTACCACGAGCAGTACTTC
D: -
J: TRBJ2-7
V: TRBV4-3
size: -

CDR3: CASGTGETYEQYF
DNA: TGTGCCAGCGGGACAGGGGAAACCTACGAGCAGTACTTC
D: TRBD1
J: TRBJ2-7
V: TRBV19
size: -

CDR3: CASSETQGNFGAGNTDTQYF
DNA: TGTGCCAGCAGCGAAACCCAGGGTAATTTCGGAGCGGGGAACACAGATACGCAGTATTTT
D: TRBD2
J: TRBJ2-3
V: TRBV9
size: once

CDR3: CASSLGLAGAHEQFF
DNA: TGTGCCAGCAGCCTGGGACTAGCGGGAGCCCATGAGCAGTTCTTC
D: TRBD2
J: TRBJ2-1
V: TRBV5-4
size: -

CDR3: CAGSTGLNSPLHF
DNA: TGTGCCGGATCGACTGGCCTTAATTCACCCCTCCACTTT
D: -
J: TRBJ1-6
V: TRBV6-1
size: -

CDR3: CASSKGTDFNYGYTF
DNA: TGTGCCAGTAGTAAGGGGACAGACTTCAACTATGGCTACACCTTC
D: TRBD1
J: TRBJ1-2
V: TRBV19
size: -

CDR3: CASSGGWQETQYF
DNA: TGTGCCAGCAGCGGCGGGTGGCAAGAGACCCAGTACTTC
D: -
J: TRBJ2-5
V: TRBV7-7
size: once

CDR3: CASSIDARVGTGELFF
DNA: TGTGCCAGTAGTATAGATGCCAGGGTAGGCACCGGGGAGCTGTTTTTT
D: -
J: TRBJ2-2
V: TRBV19
size: -

CDR3: CASSLGQLDTIYF
DNA: TGTGCCAGCTCCCTCGGACAGTTAGACACCATATATTTT
D: -
J: TRBJ1-3
V: TRBV18
size: -

CDR3: CASSQGRGQGRGYTF
DNA: TGCGCCAGCAGCCAAGGCCGAGGACAGGGTCGCGGCTACACCTTC
D: TRBD1
J: TRBJ1-2
V: TRBV4-1
size: -

CDR3: CASSFGPQESYEQYF
DNA: TGCGCCAGCAGCTTTGGCCCACAAGAATCCTACGAGCAGTACTTC
D: -
J: TRBJ2-7
V: TRBV5-1
size: -

CDR3: CASSLVDREAKTQYF
DNA: TGCGCCAGCAGCTTGGTGGACAGGGAGGCGAAGACCCAGTACTTC
D: TRBD1
J: TRBJ2-5
V: TRBV5-1
size: -

CDR3: CASSSGRSTETQYF
DNA: TGTGCTAGCAGCTCCGGTCGGTCAACGGAGACCCAGTACTTC
D: -
J: TRBJ2-5
V: TRBV7-7
size: once

CDR3: CASSLFGQGEETQYF
DNA: TGTGCCAGCAGCTTGTTCGGGCAGGGGGAAGAGACCCAGTACTTC
D: TRBD1
J: TRBJ2-5
V: TRBV5-6
size: -